This T cell receptor (beta chain) derives from a study of early T cells in non-severe SARS-CoV-2 infection (dated by TCRdb to about 2021). At the level of the whole study: Bulk RNA from unsorted whole blood was used for TCR sequencing, so alpha and beta chains could not be paired. Findings and caveats that apply to the study as a whole: VDJdb matching was skewed toward anti-spike CD8 responses and likely underestimated virus-specific expansions, missing private and CD4 specificities.

CDR1 and CDR2, looked up from the germline V gene, are MDHEN and SYDVKM. The CDR3 sequence holds 15 residues, the cysteine and phenylalanine included. Here the CDR3 DNA is all that survives: 45 bases in frame from base 1. Trimming removed 4 bases from V and 2 bases from J; the gene matches leave 5 bases unexplained. Set within a cohort of healthcare workers in London, UK, this nested case-control study involved weekly PCR testing of nasopharyngeal swabs along with blood sampling. Healthcare workers were recruited between 23 and 31 March 2020, during the week of the UK lockdown, and were followed weekly for up to roughly 15 weeks. Library preparation employed 5' RACE. The sequencing machine was a NextSeq 500. In the TCR library protocol, unique molecular identifiers were attached to individual cDNA molecules to correct for PCR bias and sequencing error. Sequencing covered both TCR alpha and beta chains, and within each sample the abundances of alpha and beta sequences were tightly co-correlated. The study's own analysis went as follows. Decombinator V4 was used to annotate the V gene, J gene and CDR3 of the TCR sequences. Expanded TCRs were defined as changing significantly between any two time points under a Poisson model with p below 0.0001. Abundances of TCRs were expressed as counts per million after normalisation to the total number of TCRs sequenced in each sample. MAIT TCRs were defined by TRAV1-2 paired with TRAJ12, TRAJ20 or TRAJ33, and iNKT TCRs by TRAV10 paired with TRAJ18. VDJdb, accessed 1 November 2021, was searched for CMV, EBV and SARS-CoV-2 annotated TCRs, excluding TCRs annotated for multiple antigens. TCRdb applied fastp at Q25 and MiXCR to the public reads, then kept only in-frame beta chains. When rows share a CDR3 protein, they turn into one entry using the most common DNA and genes. TCRdb's processing, not the authors' own work, is the source of the V and J calls. The sample records tens of thousands of distinct CDR3 sequences, under 13% of which are singletons. Roughly 6% of the sample is held by the ten biggest clonotypes.

Worth noting for this clonotype: No cognate antigen has been identified for it. No quality values exist for individual bases; no much larger clone is one base distant.

The rearrangement joined TRBV28 to TRBJ2-3; 8 of the junction bases match TRBD1. Input material: whole blood. The sequence came from an adult who was a healthcare worker with PCR-confirmed SARS-CoV-2 infection or an uninfected control (not recorded which). The base sequence is TGTGCCAGCAGTTCCGGGACAGGACCCACAGATACGCAGTATTTT. Translation gives CASSSGTGPTDTQYF.